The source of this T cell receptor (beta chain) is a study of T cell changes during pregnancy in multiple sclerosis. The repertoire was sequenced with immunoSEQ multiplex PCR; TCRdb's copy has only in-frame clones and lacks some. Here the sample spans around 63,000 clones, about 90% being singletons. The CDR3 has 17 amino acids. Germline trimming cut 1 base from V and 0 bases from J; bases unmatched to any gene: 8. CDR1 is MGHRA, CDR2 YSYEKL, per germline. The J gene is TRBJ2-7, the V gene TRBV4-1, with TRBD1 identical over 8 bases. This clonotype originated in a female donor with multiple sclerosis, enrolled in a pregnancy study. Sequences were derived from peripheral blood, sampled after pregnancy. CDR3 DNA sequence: TGCGCCAGCAGCCAAGTCTTTGCAACAGGGGGCTCCTACGAGCAGTACTTC. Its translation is CASSQVFATGGSYEQYF.